This T cell receptor beta chain is from a study of blood T cells in healthy people across ages. With a J-beta primer mix and a sample-barcoded 5' primer, a second PCR ran about 7 to 11 cycles. TCRdb itself ran the 5' RACE reads through MiXCR, one entry per CDR3 protein. The sample includes roughly 650,000 distinct CDR3 sequences, less than 40% of them seen just once. Trimming at V came to 5 bases and at J to 8 bases, leaving 6 bases not matched to a gene. CDR1 is SGHVS and CDR2 is FNYEAQ in the germline V gene. The length of the CDR3 is 14 residues. Sequencing was done on a sample of blood. The sequence was obtained from a woman of 80 years or more in good health. The chain couples TRBV7-6 to TRBJ1-4; the match to TRBD1 covers 9 bases. The CDR3 is CASSADRGAEKLFF. DNA for the CDR3: TGTGCCAGCAGCGCCGACAGGGGGGCCGAAAAACTGTTTTTT. Drawing the rest from reference TRBV7-6 and TRBJ1-4, the complete variable domain is GAGVSQSPRYKVTKRGQDVALRCDPISGHVSLYWYRQALGQGPEFLTYFNYEAQQDKSGLPNDRFSAERPEGSISTLTIQRTEQRDSAMYRCASSADRGAEKLFFGSGTQLSVL.